These 25 T cell receptor beta chains share one sample of origin, sequenced in a study of STAT3 mutations in large granular lymphocyte leukemia. Notes on the study in general: At least one immunodominant TCR beta clonotype appeared in every T-cell large granular lymphocyte leukemia patient.

Their recognized antigens are unknown. Clones were sequenced by immunoSEQ multiplex PCR, and TCRdb holds only the in-frame ones, with some missing. The sample lists some 31,000 clones; approximately 86% were seen once. The sequencing sample was made of peripheral blood mononuclear cells. The receptors were sampled from a man in his 60s with T-cell large granular lymphocyte leukemia. Some clones in this sample may be carry-over from other donors' samples.

The chain links TRBV9 to TRBJ2-3; maybe TRBD1 (5 bases). V lost 0 bases, J lost 5 bases, and 19 bases lay in between. This CDR3 has 17 amino acids. CDR1 SGDLS and CDR2 YYNGEE come from the germline V gene. The CDR3 nucleotides read TGTGCCAGCAGCGTAGTAGAGTCTCCCCGTACAGGAGATACGCAGTATTTT. Translating gives CASSVVESPRTGDTQYF.

The chain joins TRBV5-6 to TRBJ2-7; D unresolved. This CDR3 has 15 residues. The ends were cut back, 1 base at V and 2 bases at J, with 13 bases in the middle. In germline, CDR1 is SGHDT, CDR2 YYEEEE. The CDR3 reads CASSLRPAGTYEQYF. The CDR3 region has the DNA TGTGCCAGCAGCTTGCGCCCAGCTGGGACCTACGAGCAGTACTTC.

The gene calls are TRBV18 and TRBJ1-6; 7 nucleotides agree with TRBD1. Looked up from germline, CDR1 is KGHSH and CDR2 is LQKENI. V was clipped by 3 bases and J by 4 bases; unmatched bases: 3. The CDR3 is 15 residues long. This CDR3 is CASSPRTGYNSPLHF. DNA of the CDR3: TGTGCCAGCTCACCCCGGACAGGTTATAATTCACCCCTCCACTTT.

The CDR3 sequence: CASSLDVLNTEAFF. Written as DNA, the CDR3 is TGTGCCAGCAGCTTGGATGTGCTGAACACTGAAGCTTTCTTT. V gene TRBV5-4 combines with J gene TRBJ1-1, with D hard to call. The V gene lost 0 bases and the J gene lost 0 bases, with 6 bases spanning the gap. The CDR3 has 14 residues. Germline assignment: CDR1 SGHNT and CDR2 YYREEE (reference sequence).

This clone was counted a single time. The chain uses TRBV19 and TRBJ1-5; D is ambiguous. The CDR3 length is 13 residues. Germline V gives CDR1 LNHDA, CDR2 SQIVND (reference sequence). V lost 3 bases, J lost 7 bases, and 10 bases lay in between. CDR3 in DNA: TGTGCCAGTAGTATTTTCCCCTTACAGCCCCAGCATTTT. It codes for CASSIFPLQPQHF. The variable domain in full, completed from reference TRBV19 and TRBJ1-5, reads DGGITQSPKYLFRKEGQNVTLSCEQNLNHDAMYWYRQDPGQGLRLIYYSQIVNDFQKGDIAEGYSVSREKKESFPLTVTSAQKNPTAFYLCASSIFPLQPQHFGDGTRLSIL.

This rearrangement joins TRBV5-1 to TRBJ2-7; possible D gene TRBD2, 5 bases. V lost 2 bases to trimming and J lost 2 bases, with 14 bases between them. Germline V CDR1 and CDR2: SGHRS, YFSETQ. The CDR3 runs to 15 residues. The CDR3, as DNA: TGCGCCAGCAGCTTAAGTCCGGGGATAACCTACGAGCAGTACTTC. The encoded protein is CASSLSPGITYEQYF.

This clone was recorded only once. J is TRBJ2-6 and V is TRBV29-1, with TRBD1 as a possible D gene (6 bases). The ends were cut back, 2 bases at V and 4 bases at J, with 9 bases in the middle. From germline, CDR1 is SQVTM and CDR2 ANQGSEA. The CDR3 sequence is 14 residues long. CDR3 DNA: TGCAGCGTTGAACGGACAGCGGGGGCCAACGTCCTGACTTTC. Protein sequence: CSVERTAGANVLTF.

This rearrangement joins TRBV28 to TRBJ2-1, with unresolved D. This CDR3 is built from 13 residues. Germline CDR1 and CDR2: MDHEN and SYDVKM. The V and J ends lost 6 bases and 7 bases respectively, with 13 bases between them. The CDR3: CASSLPERNEQFF. As DNA, the CDR3 is TGTGCCAGCAGCCTCCCGGAGAGGAATGAGCAGTTCTTC. Complete variable domain (other parts from reference TRBV28 and TRBJ2-1): DVKVTQSSRYLVKRTGEKVFLECVQDMDHENMFWYRQDPGLGLRLIYFSYDVKMKEKGDIPEGYSVSREKKERFSLILESASTNQTSMYLCASSLPERNEQFFGPGTRLTVL.

The V call is TRBV18, the J call TRBJ1-6, with a possible D match to TRBD1 (5 bases). Trimming shortened V by 3 bases and J by 5 bases, and 11 bases separated the two germline ends. The CDR3 length is 15 residues. CDR1 is KGHSH and CDR2 is LQKENI in the germline V gene. The CDR3 nucleotides are TGTGCCAGCTCACCCCGGGACGGAAATAATTCACCCCTCCACTTT. This sequence encodes CASSPRDGNNSPLHF.

V usage is TRBV18 and J usage is TRBJ2-5, with unresolved D. CDR3 size: 14 residues. CDR1 and CDR2 (germline): KGHSH, LQKENI. V was cut by 0 bases and J by 5 bases, with 10 bases left in between. CDR3 sequence: CASSPPGDGETQYF. Written as DNA, the CDR3 is TGTGCCAGCTCACCACCGGGTGACGGGGAGACCCAGTACTTC.

DNA of the CDR3: TGTGCCAGCAGCTCGACAGGGGGACAAGAGACCCAGTACTTC. It translates to CASSSTGGQETQYF. The rearrangement joins TRBV5-6 to TRBJ2-5, with 9 nucleotides matching TRBD1. There are 14 residues in the CDR3. V trimming: 3 bases; J trimming: 2 bases; junction bases outside the gene matches: 2. From germline, CDR1 is SGHDT and CDR2 YYEEEE.

V gene TRBV20-1 combines with J gene TRBJ2-2, with D unclear. V was shortened by 7 bases and J by 4 bases, with 7 bases between the two germline ends. This CDR3 spans 11 amino acids. Germline V gene sequence: CDR1 DFQATT, CDR2 SNEGSKA (reference sequence). This chain's CDR3 is CSGLFTGELFF. The CDR3 DNA is TGCAGTGGTTTGTTCACCGGGGAGCTGTTTTTT.

Only a few counts were recorded for this clone. This chain uses TRBV5-1 with TRBJ1-2, with D tentatively TRBD1 (5 bases). The CDR3 contains 12 residues. Trimming took off 0 bases at V and 8 bases at J, with 8 bases between the two ends. CDR1 and CDR2 (germline): SGHRS, YFSETQ. CDR3: CASSLERTGYTF. The CDR3, as DNA: TGCGCCAGCAGCTTGGAACGGACAGGCTACACCTTC.

The J gene is TRBJ1-1, the V gene TRBV28; no clear D gene. Germline loops: CDR1 MDHEN, CDR2 SYDVKM. The V gene lost 2 bases and the J gene lost 3 bases, with 13 bases spanning the gap. The CDR3 has 15 residues. CDR3 nucleotide sequence: TGTGCCAGCAGTTTAATCGCCGTTCGATACACTGAAGCTTTCTTT. Translating it yields CASSLIAVRYTEAFF.

The chain couples TRBV5-1 to TRBJ1-4; possibly TRBD1 for D (6 bases). The CDR3 length is 15 residues. V was pared by 4 bases and J by 7 bases, with 17 bases between. From germline, CDR1 is SGHRS and CDR2 YFSETQ. This chain's CDR3 is CASSNQTGYIEKLFF. Written as DNA, the CDR3 is TGCGCCAGCAGCAACCAGACAGGCTATATTGAAAAACTGTTTTTT.

This clone was counted a single time. CDR3 protein: CASTPRVRDEQYF. The CDR3 bases are TGTGCCAGCACCCCGAGGGTTAGGGACGAGCAGTACTTC. This chain connects TRBV6-6 to TRBJ2-7; TRBD2 might be the D (5 bases). V lost 7 bases, J lost 5 bases, and 15 bases lay in between. Germline CDR1 reads MNHNY; CDR2 reads SVGAGI (reference sequence). This CDR3 comprises 13 residues.

V gene TRBV6-1 combines with J gene TRBJ2-7; no clear D. Germline lookup yields CDR1 MNHNS and CDR2 SASEGT. V lost 10 bases, J lost 2 bases, and 9 bases lay in between. The CDR3 consists of 11 residues. CDR3 nucleotide sequence: TGTGCCATAGGTTTGGCCTACGAGCAGTACTTC. It is translated as CAIGLAYEQYF.

The rearrangement links TRBV30 to TRBJ2-1, with 11 bases identical to TRBD2. Germline-derived CDR1 and CDR2 are GTSNPN and SVGIG (reference sequence). V shed 2 bases and J 4 bases; nucleotides not matched to a gene: 4. The CDR3 consists of 15 residues. The CDR3 sequence: CAWSIAGGAYNEQFF. The DNA for the CDR3 is TGTGCCTGGAGTATAGCGGGAGGGGCATACAATGAGCAGTTCTTC.

The V call is TRBV27, the J call TRBJ1-3, with 8 bases that match TRBD1. V dropped 0 bases and J dropped 4; count of bases not matched to a gene: 8. CDR3 length equals 17 residues. CDR1 is MNHEY and CDR2 is SMNVEV in the germline V gene (reference sequence). The CDR3 region has the DNA TGTGCCAGCAGTTTATCGATTGGCAGGGGGCGCGGAAACACCATATATTTT. Translated: CASSLSIGRGRGNTIYF.

Only a few counts were recorded for this clone. The chain employs TRBV15 and TRBJ1-5, with D possibly TRBD1 on 5 matching bases. Germline assignment: CDR1 LNHNV and CDR2 YYDKDF (reference sequence). CDR3 length: 17 amino acids. V lost 2 bases and J 7 bases, leaving 21 bases between the germline ends. The CDR3 nucleotides read TGTGCCACCAGCAGACTCCCCCCCGGGATCGGGGGGCAGCCCCAGCATTTT. It codes for CATSRLPPGIGGQPQHF.

V usage is TRBV5-1 and J usage is TRBJ2-3; D unclear. V dropped 0 bases and J dropped 5 bases, with 7 bases sitting between them. CDR3 length: 13 residues. Germline V gives CDR1 SGHRS, CDR2 YFSETQ. The CDR3 here is CASSLDILDTQYF. The CDR3 DNA follows: TGCGCCAGCAGCTTGGACATCCTAGATACGCAGTATTTT.

The CDR3 region is CASSYPSGTVLEQYF. In DNA form, the CDR3 reads TGTGCCAGCTCGTACCCCTCCGGGACAGTTCTCGAGCAGTACTTC. V usage is TRBV6-1 and J usage is TRBJ2-7, with 7 bases matching TRBD1. Germline CDR1 MNHNS, CDR2 SASEGT. CDR3 length: 15 residues. The V segment lost 8 bases and the J segment 6 bases; nucleotides outside the gene matches: 16.

V is TRBV25-1 and J is TRBJ2-3; 10 bases are a match to TRBD2. The CDR3 covers 15 residues. J lost 4 bases, V lost 3 bases, and 4 bases had no gene match. Per the germline V gene, CDR1 is MGHDK and CDR2 is SYGVNS. The CDR3 sequence is CASSEASGSSDTQYF. Written as DNA, the CDR3 is TGTGCCAGCAGTGAGGCTAGCGGGAGTTCAGATACGCAGTATTTT.

The chain carries TRBV7-6 and TRBJ1-5; 7 bases are a match to TRBD1. Trimming removed 3 bases from V and 7 bases from J; junction bases left unmatched: 3. The germline V gene has CDR1 SGHVS and CDR2 FNYEAQ. This CDR3 has 13 residues. The CDR3 is CASSLTGRQPQHF. The CDR3 nucleotides read TGTGCCAGCAGCTTGACAGGGAGGCAGCCCCAGCATTTT.

This rearrangement joins TRBV27 to TRBJ2-1; 7 positions agree with TRBD1. Trimming cost V 10 bases and J 1 base; bases outside gene matches: 7. The CDR3 loop spans 14 amino acids. The germline CDR1 and CDR2 sequences are MNHEY and SMNVEV (reference sequence). The CDR3 DNA reads TGTGCCACCAGGGGGTCCTGGTCCTACAATGAGCAGTTCTTC. This sequence encodes CATRGSWSYNEQFF.